The clone carrying this T cell receptor (beta chain) came up many times. The target antigen is unknown. Every sorted population was more than 95% pure. This specimen comes from a study of beta chain features in type 1 diabetes. Study findings and constraints: The study found moderately but significantly shorter TCRB CDR3s in all four CD4+ subsets of Type 1 diabetes patients.

This CDR3 is built from 13 residues. From germline, CDR1 is SEHNR and CDR2 FQNEAQ (reference sequence). V shed 1 base and J shed 4 bases, with 7 bases lying between them. Expressed TCRB transcripts got sequenced, as all isolated RNA was reverse transcribed. Profiling relied on immunoSEQ multiplex PCR, and the TCRdb table lists in-frame clones only, not all of them. The sample has 600,000 or so clones, over 10% seen once. The genes are TRBV7-9 and TRBJ1-2; D is possibly TRBD1 (6 bases). The source of this sequence is a man in his thirties or forties with type 1 diabetes. The material sequenced was naive CD4+ T cells from blood. Here the CDR3 reads CASSLGDTYGYTF. The CDR3 DNA follows: TGTGCCAGCAGCTTAGGGGACACCTATGGCTACACCTTC.